This T cell receptor (beta chain) was obtained from a study of OX40 agonist ivuxolimab in advanced cancers. Study summary: Across the patients, intravenous ivuxolimab was delivered every 2 weeks at 0.01 to 10 mg/kg. Recorded diagnoses for dose-escalation patients were hepatocellular carcinoma, melanoma, renal cell or head and neck cancer. Patients were 82.7% male with ages roughly 20 to 90, mean about 60.

On this clone: Its antigen is unidentified.

Overall study results and limits: The expanded peripheral T cells' antigen specificity was not determined.

The CDR3 sequence is 14 residues long. Germline V gives CDR1 SGHTA, CDR2 FQGNSA. V was pared by 1 base and J by 1 base, with 7 bases between. The assay was immunoSEQ multiplex PCR, and TCRdb's table has in-frame clones only and misses some. The table includes 55,000 to 65,000 clones, around 82% detected once. Here the sequenced sample was CD4+ or CD8+ T cells sorted from blood, taken in a trial of the OX40 agonist ivuxolimab. J is TRBJ1-1 and V is TRBV7-2; no definite D call. This clonotype was sampled from an adult with an advanced solid tumor such as melanoma, head and neck, liver or kidney cancer. CDR3 amino acids: CASSLEARNTEAFF. CDR3 sequence (DNA): TGTGCCAGCAGCTTAGAGGCCCGGAACACTGAAGCTTTCTTT.